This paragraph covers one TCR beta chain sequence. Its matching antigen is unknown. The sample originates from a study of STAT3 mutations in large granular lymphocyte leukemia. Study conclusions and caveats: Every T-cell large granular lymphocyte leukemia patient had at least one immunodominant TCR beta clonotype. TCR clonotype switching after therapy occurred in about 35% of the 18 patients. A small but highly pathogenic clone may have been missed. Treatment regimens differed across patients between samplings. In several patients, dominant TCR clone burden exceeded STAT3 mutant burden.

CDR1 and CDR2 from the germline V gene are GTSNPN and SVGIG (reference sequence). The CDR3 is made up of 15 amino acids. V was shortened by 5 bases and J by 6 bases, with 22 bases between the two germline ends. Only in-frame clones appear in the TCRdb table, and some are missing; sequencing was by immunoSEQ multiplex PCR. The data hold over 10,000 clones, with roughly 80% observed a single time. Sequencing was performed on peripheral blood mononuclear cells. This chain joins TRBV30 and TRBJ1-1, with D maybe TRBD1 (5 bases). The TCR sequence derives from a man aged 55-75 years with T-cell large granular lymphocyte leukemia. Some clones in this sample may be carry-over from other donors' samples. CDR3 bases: TGTGCCTGGGGTATTCTCGCCAAGGGGCTCGCTGAAGCTTTCTTT. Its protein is CAWGILAKGLAEAFF.